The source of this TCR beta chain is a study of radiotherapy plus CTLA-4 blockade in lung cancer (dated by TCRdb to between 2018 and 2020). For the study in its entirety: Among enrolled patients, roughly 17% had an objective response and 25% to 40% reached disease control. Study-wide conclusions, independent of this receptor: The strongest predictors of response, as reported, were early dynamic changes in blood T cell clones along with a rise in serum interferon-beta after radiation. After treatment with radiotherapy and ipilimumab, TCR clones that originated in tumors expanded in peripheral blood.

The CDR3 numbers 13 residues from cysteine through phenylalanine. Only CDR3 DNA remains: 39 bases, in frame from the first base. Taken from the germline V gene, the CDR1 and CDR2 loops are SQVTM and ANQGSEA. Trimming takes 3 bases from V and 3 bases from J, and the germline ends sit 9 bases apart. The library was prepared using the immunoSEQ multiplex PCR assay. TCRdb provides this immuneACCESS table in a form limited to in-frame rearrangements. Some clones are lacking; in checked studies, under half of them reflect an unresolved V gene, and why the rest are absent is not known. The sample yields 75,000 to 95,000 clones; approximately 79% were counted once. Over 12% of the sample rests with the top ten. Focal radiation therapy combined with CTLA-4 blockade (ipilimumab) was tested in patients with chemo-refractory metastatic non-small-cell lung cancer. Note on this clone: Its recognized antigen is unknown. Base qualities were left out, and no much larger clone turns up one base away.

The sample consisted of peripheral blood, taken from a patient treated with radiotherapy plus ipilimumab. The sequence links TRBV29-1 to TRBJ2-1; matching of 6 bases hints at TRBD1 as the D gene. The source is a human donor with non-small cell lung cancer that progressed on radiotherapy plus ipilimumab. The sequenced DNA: TGCAGCGTTGACCAGGGACACTACAATGAGCAGTTCTTC. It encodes CSVDQGHYNEQFF.